This T cell receptor beta chain was retrieved from a study of blood T cell repertoires in COVID-19. Across the study: COVID-19 samples from acute and convalescent phases originated in the United States, Italy and Spain. Sources were T cells, B-cell-depleted T cells, or PBMCs; the material itself was cDNA or gDNA.

Original processing methods: Reference gene primer amplification in the assay estimated nucleated cell counts. Generated by immunoSEQ multiplex PCR, the TCRdb table keeps only in-frame clones and is missing some. The DNA gave D and trimming, while V, J and clone size come from that table. The sample includes 140,000 or so clones, around 90% of them seen just once. This clone was found once. Germline lookup yields CDR1 KGHSH and CDR2 LQKENI. Trimming left V 0 bases short and J 2 bases short, with 12 bases between. The CDR3 totals 16 residues. The sequence was collected from a woman aged 50 to 60 with acute or convalescent COVID-19. J is TRBJ2-3 and V is TRBV18, with D tentatively TRBD2 (5 bases). The sample comprised peripheral blood. Here the CDR3 reads CASSPPRLADTDTQYF. CDR3 nucleotide sequence: TGTGCCAGCTCACCACCTCGGCTAGCAGACACAGATACGCAGTATTTT.